Each of the 32 T cell receptor beta chains below was sequenced from the same sample in a study of T cell responses to AZD1222 COVID-19 vaccine (dated by TCRdb to the early 2020s). In light of the paper, this sample's time point label describes: about 28 days (+/-7) after the second vaccine dose. Receptor amplification or capture employed the immunoSEQ multiplex PCR assay. TCRdb re-hosts the immuneACCESS table, in-frame sequences only. Its copies lack some clones; in the studies checked, an unresolved V gene accounts for under half of them, and the cause for the rest is not known. The sample data list some 86,000 clones, and 88% of these were observed just once. Together, the top ten hold about 7% of the sample. The input for sequencing was peripheral blood, taken 28 days after the second AZD1222 dose. The receptors originated from an adult who received the AZD1222 COVID-19 vaccine.

V gene TRBV24-1 combines with J gene TRBJ2-3; D is perhaps TRBD1 (5 bases). CDR3 size: 15 residues. From germline, CDR1 is KGHDR and CDR2 SFDVKD. V was trimmed by 3 bases and J by 1 base, leaving 10 bases between them. The CDR3 DNA sequence: TGTGCCACCAGTGATCGAGACAGAGGCACAGATACGCAGTATTTT. Translating it yields CATSDRDRGTDTQYF.

The chain carries TRBV7-2 and TRBJ2-3; TRBD2 aligns across 12 bases. The CDR3 is 16 amino acids. The ends lost 2 bases at V and 4 bases at J; junction bases unmatched: 4. In germline, CDR1 is SGHTA, CDR2 FQGNSA. CDR3: CASSLRLAGGPDTQYF. The CDR3 bases are TGTGCCAGCAGCTTACGGCTAGCGGGAGGGCCAGATACGCAGTATTTT.

CDR3 loop: CASSFQGLRYTGELFF. CDR3 DNA sequence: TGTGCCAGCAGCTTTCAAGGCTTACGATACACCGGGGAGCTGTTTTTT. The chain is built from TRBV7-6 and TRBJ2-2, with D unresolved. The CDR3 length is 16 residues. V lost 3 bases and J 3 bases, leaving 14 bases between the germline ends. The germline CDR1 and CDR2 sequences are SGHVS and FNYEAQ.

V is TRBV10-1 and J is TRBJ1-2; 9 bases line up with TRBD1. V lost 6 bases and J lost 8; bases outside the gene matches: 7. Germline assignment: CDR1 WNHNN and CDR2 SYGVQD (reference sequence). This CDR3 has 13 residues. CDR3 sequence: CASSAGTGRGYTF. CDR3 sequence (DNA): TGCGCCAGCAGCGCGGGGACAGGGAGAGGCTACACCTTC.

This chain uses TRBV11-2 with TRBJ2-7; D call uncertain. V lost 5 bases and J 4 bases, leaving 9 bases between the germline ends. Germline CDR1 reads SGHAT; CDR2 reads FQNNGV. The CDR3 spans 12 residues. The CDR3 sequence: CASSTQVYEQYF. The CDR3 bases are TGTGCCAGCAGCACCCAAGTTTACGAGCAGTACTTC.

The chain uses TRBV21-1 and TRBJ2-7; no DNA check was done on the table's D call, TRBD2. TRBV21-1 is a recognized pseudogene. The CDR3 length is 13 residues. The CDR3 sequence is CASSPTTGDEQYF. In DNA form, the CDR3 reads TGTGCCAGCAGCCCGACTACCGGGGACGAGCAGTACTTC.

This clone was detected only once. The chain links TRBV19 to TRBJ1-2, with no clear D. The CDR3 is 13 amino acids. The V and J ends lost 3 bases and 0 bases respectively, with 5 bases between them. Germline CDR1 LNHDA, CDR2 SQIVND (reference sequence). The CDR3 spells CASSIQPNYGYTF. CDR3 nucleotides: TGTGCCAGTAGTATCCAGCCTAACTATGGCTACACCTTC.

This chain connects TRBV29-1 to TRBJ1-2, with 9 bases aligning to TRBD1. After removal of 6 bases from V and 4 bases from J, the junction contained 9 bases not matched to a gene. The CDR3 spans 14 residues. Germline lookup yields CDR1 SQVTM and CDR2 ANQGSEA. The chain's CDR3 is CSVHGQGRTYGYTF. CDR3 DNA: TGCAGCGTACATGGACAGGGGAGGACCTATGGCTACACCTTC.

V usage is TRBV7-8 and J usage is TRBJ2-3; D remains unclear. V gave up 2 bases and J gave up 6 bases, with 6 bases separating them. This CDR3 spans 12 amino acids. Germline V lookup: CDR1 SGHVS, CDR2 FQNEAQ. The CDR3 sequence: CASSLRADTQYF. The CDR3 DNA reads TGTGCCAGCAGCTTAAGGGCGGATACGCAGTATTTT.

The chain recombines TRBV4-3 with TRBJ2-1; 7 bases map to TRBD2. Germline values: CDR1 LGHNA, CDR2 YSLEER. V trimming: 3 bases; J trimming: 7 bases; junction bases outside the gene matches: 3. The CDR3 length is 13 residues. CDR3 protein: CASSHGEGNEQFF. The CDR3 DNA reads as TGCGCCAGCAGCCATGGGGAGGGGAATGAGCAGTTCTTC.

The J gene is TRBJ1-5, the V gene TRBV27, with a tentative D call TRBD1 (6 bases). Germline CDR1 is MNHEY and CDR2 is SMNVEV (reference sequence). V lost 5 bases, J lost 7 bases, and 15 bases lay in between. This CDR3 region has 14 residues. CDR3 region: CASSLTQGNQPQHF. The CDR3, as DNA: TGTGCCAGCAGTCTGACTCAGGGGAACCAGCCCCAGCATTTT.

The chain is built from TRBV6-4 and TRBJ2-2; the D gene is possibly TRBD1 (5 bases). CDR3 length: 14 amino acids. Germline-derived CDR1 and CDR2 are MRHNA and SNTAGT. V was clipped by 7 bases and J by 2 bases, with 11 bases between them. The CDR3 region is CASTDDRNTGELFF. Written as DNA, the CDR3 is TGTGCCAGCACCGACGACAGAAACACCGGGGAGCTGTTTTTT.

The V call is TRBV18, the J call TRBJ1-1, with D possibly TRBD1 on 6 matching bases. Trimming left V 4 bases short and J 7 bases short, with 16 bases between. The CDR3 spans 14 residues. The V gene's germline CDR1 is KGHSH and CDR2 LQKENI. The CDR3 loop reads CASSLPGQLGEAFF. CDR3 in DNA: TGTGCCAGCTCACTCCCCGGACAGTTAGGTGAAGCTTTCTTT. The full variable domain, with the rest looked up from reference TRBV18 and TRBJ1-1, is NAGVMQNPRHLVRRRGQEARLRCSPMKGHSHVYWYRQLPEEGLKFMVYLQKENIIDESGMPKERFSAEFPKEGPSILRIQQVVRGDSAAYFCASSLPGQLGEAFFGQGTRLTVV.

The J gene is TRBJ2-5, the V gene TRBV29-1; D unresolved. Germline lookup yields CDR1 SQVTM and CDR2 ANQGSEA. V was clipped by 7 bases and J by 1 base, with 10 bases between them. The CDR3 length is 12 residues. The CDR3 DNA reads TGCAGCGCTAGAAAGCTCCAAGAGACCCAGTACTTC. Amino acid sequence: CSARKLQETQYF.

V gene TRBV2 combines with J gene TRBJ2-5; 12 bases are a match to TRBD1. Germline CDR1 reads SNHLY; CDR2 reads FYNNEI. This CDR3 has 13 amino acids. Trimming cost V 10 bases and J 4 bases; bases outside gene matches: 4. The CDR3 sequence: CATTGQGAETQYF. The CDR3 DNA follows: TGTGCCACTACGGGACAGGGGGCAGAGACCCAGTACTTC.

The sample holds a few counts of this clone. The rearrangement uses TRBV5-5 and TRBJ2-1; 9 nucleotides agree with TRBD2. This CDR3 has 17 amino acids. Germline assignment: CDR1 SGHKS and CDR2 YYEKEE (reference sequence). V trimming: 4 bases; J trimming: 6 bases; junction bases outside the gene matches: 14. CDR3 nucleotides: TGTGCCAGCAGCCCGGGATCGGTAGCGGGAGAGGTCAATGAGCAGTTCTTC. Encoded protein: CASSPGSVAGEVNEQFF.

The chain combines TRBV6-4 with TRBJ1-6; D possibly corresponds to TRBD1 (6 bases). V lost 6 bases and J 10 bases, leaving 19 bases between the germline ends. There are 15 residues in the CDR3. Germline values: CDR1 MRHNA, CDR2 SNTAGT. CDR3 sequence (DNA): TGTGCCAGCAGAAGAACAGGGACCTCTTTCTCACCCCTCCACTTT. This sequence encodes CASRRTGTSFSPLHF.

This chain links TRBV11-2 with TRBJ2-7; D possibly corresponds to TRBD2 (6 bases). Germline V lookup: CDR1 SGHAT, CDR2 FQNNGV. The V and J ends lost 1 base and 6 bases respectively, with 19 bases between them. This CDR3 comprises 16 residues. The CDR3 DNA reads as TGTGCCAGCAGCTTAGGAACTAGCCTCCAACCCCGCGAGCAGTACTTC. Protein: CASSLGTSLQPREQYF.

The chain carries TRBV28 and TRBJ1-2; D is ambiguous. Trimming left V 6 bases short and J 8 bases short, with 7 bases between. Germline loops: CDR1 MDHEN, CDR2 SYDVKM. The CDR3 totals 10 residues. DNA of the CDR3: TGTGCCAGCAGGAGCGGAGGCTACACCTTC. Amino acids: CASRSGGYTF.

The chain combines TRBV6-6 with TRBJ1-4; no clear D gene. The CDR3 is 14 amino acids. CDR1 is MNHNY and CDR2 is SVGAGI in the germline V gene (reference sequence). With 3 bases removed from V and 5 bases from J, the gap between germline ends came to 10 bases. The CDR3 loop reads CASSYGRSNEKLFF. DNA for the CDR3: TGTGCCAGCAGTTATGGAAGGTCCAATGAAAAACTGTTTTTT.

This sequence joins TRBV3-1 (or the pseudogene TRBV3-2) and TRBJ1-1; a weak D match, TRBD1 (6 bases). This CDR3 comprises 14 residues. CDR1 and CDR2 (germline): LGHDT, YNNKEL (reference sequence). Trimming took 2 bases from V and 4 from J, leaving 11 bases between them. CDR3 sequence reads: CASSQRRGATEAFF. The CDR3, as DNA: TGTGCCAGCAGCCAACGGCGGGGGGCCACTGAAGCTTTCTTT.

This chain connects TRBV4-1 to TRBJ2-7; 7 bases line up with TRBD1. This CDR3 has 15 residues. Germline CDR1 and CDR2: MGHRA and YSYEKL. V was pared by 2 bases and J by 3 bases, with 7 bases of the junction left unmatched. CDR3 nucleotide sequence: TGCGCCAGCAGCCAACCCCGGACAGGAGACTACGAGCAGTACTTC. Translated: CASSQPRTGDYEQYF.

This chain joins TRBV19 and TRBJ1-1, with D hard to call. The CDR3 has 13 residues. The V end lost 10 bases, the J end lost 4 bases, and 16 bases lay between the germline ends. CDR1 and CDR2 (germline): LNHDA, SQIVND (reference sequence). CDR3 protein: CATKNSVGTEAFF. As DNA, the CDR3 is TGTGCCACCAAGAACAGTGTGGGCACTGAAGCTTTCTTT.

This clone was seen a single time. The J gene is TRBJ2-7, the V gene TRBV6-1; D may be TRBD1 or TRBD2 (5 bases each). Between the trimmed V and J ends, which lost 2 bases and 4 bases, there was a span of 12 bases. Germline CDR1 reads MNHNS; CDR2 reads SASEGT. The CDR3 is 14 amino acids. CDR3 nucleotides: TGTGCCAGCAGTGAAACGGGACCAATATACGAGCAGTACTTC. Translating it yields CASSETGPIYEQYF.

The chain has TRBV4-1 and TRBJ2-7; a weak D match, TRBD1 (7 bases). In germline, CDR1 is MGHRA, CDR2 YSYEKL. V was clipped by 3 bases and J by 9 bases, with 36 bases between them. This CDR3 is built from 20 residues. The CDR3 region is CASSQLVPGLTTTGVSGQYF. The CDR3 DNA follows: TGCGCCAGCAGCCAGCTGGTCCCGGGACTCACAACTACAGGGGTCTCCGGGCAGTACTTC.

A single count supports this clone. The V gene is TRBV25-1, the J gene TRBJ1-3; no clear D. The length of the CDR3 is 14 residues. V lost 1 base and J 0 bases, leaving 4 bases between the germline ends. Germline V gives CDR1 MGHDK, CDR2 SYGVNS. CDR3 in amino acids: CASSELSSGNTIYF. DNA for the CDR3: TGTGCCAGCAGTGAATTGTCCTCTGGAAACACCATATATTTT.

This clone was seen just once. The rearrangement joins TRBV4-1 to TRBJ1-3; D may be TRBD1 (5 bases). This CDR3 region has 16 residues. V shed 0 bases and J shed 2 bases, with 11 bases lying between them. The V gene's germline CDR1 is MGHRA and CDR2 YSYEKL. The CDR3 sequence: CASSQDHRSTGNTIYF. CDR3 nucleotide sequence: TGCGCCAGCAGCCAAGATCACAGGTCAACTGGAAACACCATATATTTT.

V is TRBV5-1 and J is TRBJ2-3, with D maybe TRBD2 (6 bases). Per the germline V gene, CDR1 is SGHRS and CDR2 is YFSETQ. There are 14 residues in the CDR3. V lost 3 bases to trimming and J lost 2 bases, with 10 bases between them. Written as DNA, the CDR3 is TGCGCCAGCAGCTCGGAGGGGATCACAGATACGCAGTATTTT. This codes for CASSSEGITDTQYF.

V gene TRBV3-1 (or the pseudogene TRBV3-2) combines with J gene TRBJ1-1, with 7 bases lining up with TRBD1. V shed 6 bases and J 1 base; nucleotides not matched to a gene: 5. This CDR3 contains 14 residues. In germline, CDR1 is LGHDT, CDR2 YNNKEL (reference sequence). The CDR3 region has the DNA TGTGCCAGCAGGTTCCAGGGGGGGAACACTGAAGCTTTCTTT. Residues: CASRFQGGNTEAFF.

For the CDR3, the DNA is TGTGCCAGCAGTTTATACCCAGTCGGAAGCACAGATACGCAGTATTTT. Its translation: CASSLYPVGSTDTQYF. The chain couples TRBV27 to TRBJ2-3; D gene uncertain. The CDR3 extends over 16 amino acids. V was pared by 1 base and J by 0 bases, with 11 bases between. Per germline, CDR1 MNHEY and CDR2 SMNVEV (reference sequence).

The chain couples TRBV1 to TRBJ2-1; the table's D call, TRBD2, was not checked against the DNA. TRBV1 is classified as a pseudogene. The CDR3 sequence is 16 residues long. CDR3 in DNA: TGCACCAGCATCGCCCGGGTGTGCGGGAGTCCCTGTGAGCAGTTCTTC. It yields the protein CTSIARVCGSPCEQFF.

The V call is TRBV2, the J call TRBJ2-7; 7 nucleotides agree with TRBD2. Germline V gene lookup returns CDR1 SNHLY and CDR2 FYNNEI. CDR3 length: 17 amino acids. V shed 2 bases and J 7 bases; nucleotides not matched to a gene: 17. CDR3 coding DNA: TGTGCCAGCAGTGAATTTAGCGCGGGACTAAGGGACGGGGAGCAGTACTTC. It encodes CASSEFSAGLRDGEQYF. Variable domain in full (rest from reference TRBV2 and TRBJ2-7): EPEVTQTPSHQVTQMGQEVILRCVPISNHLYFYWYRQILGQKVEFLVSFYNNEISEKSEIFDDQFSVERPDGSNFTLKIRSTKLEDSAMYFCASSEFSAGLRDGEQYFGPGTRLTVT.